A single sample gave rise to the 25 T cell receptor beta chains below, sequenced in a study of T cells in Graves' hyperthyroidism and ophthalmopathy. TCR beta CDR3 region amplification was performed from RNA transcripts. Using the HTBI primer set, a first-round RT-PCR was run on the TCR CDR3. TCRdb reprocessed the multiplex PCR reads with MiXCR, giving one entry per CDR3 protein. The sample records 550,000 to 600,000 distinct CDR3 sequences, 16% being singletons. The sequencing input was blood. The receptors originated from a woman aged 18-29 years with Graves' hyperthyroidism.

This clonotype has just one count. It may be a read error: a sequence one base away is much more abundant. The gene calls are TRBV24-1 and TRBJ2-3; 8 bases agree with TRBD1. This CDR3 comprises 14 residues. CDR1 is KGHDR and CDR2 is SFDVKD in the germline V gene. CDR3 sequence: CATCDFDRGDTQYF. CDR3 sequence (DNA): TGTGCCACCTGTGATTTTGACAGGGGAGATACGCAGTATTTT.

This clonotype was recorded at least ten times. The V gene is TRBV7-2, the J gene TRBJ2-1; 7 bases are shared with TRBD2. The ends lost 3 bases at V and 2 bases at J; junction bases unmatched: 13. Germline V gene lookup returns CDR1 SGHTA and CDR2 FQGNSA. CDR3 length equals 18 residues. CDR3 in DNA: TGTGCCAGCAGCTTTAGCGGGTCGAGAGCGTCGCCCTACAATGAGCAGTTCTTC. Its translation: CASSFSGSRASPYNEQFF.

This clonotype was counted a few times. CDR3 nucleotides: TGTGCCAGCAGTGAAGGGGGACAGATGAATAGCAATCAGCCCCAGCATTTT. Translation: CASSEGGQMNSNQPQHF. This chain uses TRBV6-1 with TRBJ1-5; 7 bases are shared with TRBD1. V shed 1 base, J shed 0 bases, and the junction held 6 bases outside the gene matches. Germline loops: CDR1 MNHNS, CDR2 SASEGT. The length of the CDR3 is 17 residues.

V and J are TRBV6-2 or TRBV6-3 and TRBJ2-1; 8 positions match TRBD1. From germline, CDR1 is MNHEY and CDR2 SVGEGT. After removal of 6 bases from V and 6 bases from J, the junction contained 10 bases not matched to a gene. CDR3 size: 15 residues. CDR3 sequence reads: CASRRQGISVNEQFF. In nucleotides, the CDR3 is TGTGCCAGCAGACGACAGGGGATCTCGGTCAATGAGCAGTTCTTC.

This clonotype occurred many times. The rearrangement joins TRBV7-2 to TRBJ2-7; 9 bases agree with TRBD2. The V and J ends lost 5 bases and 4 bases, in that order; junction bases with no gene match: 6. Germline values: CDR1 SGHTA, CDR2 FQGNSA. This CDR3 has 14 residues. CDR3 in DNA: TGTGCCAGCAGCACCGCGGGGGGGCAGTACGAGCAGTACTTC. Translated, it gives CASSTAGGQYEQYF.

Many counts were recorded for this clonotype. The chain links TRBV24-1 to TRBJ1-2; 8 nucleotides align to TRBD1. Trimming took 3 bases from V and 4 from J; bases not matched to a gene: 0. The CDR3 length is 13 residues. CDR1 is KGHDR, CDR2 SFDVKD, per germline. The DNA for the CDR3 is TGTGCCACCAGTGATGGACAGGGCTATGGCTACACCTTC. As protein: CATSDGQGYGYTF.

In this sample, this clonotype turned up many times. This chain connects TRBV20-1 to TRBJ2-7, with D possibly TRBD2 on 5 matching bases. The germline gives CDR1 DFQATT, CDR2 SNEGSKA (reference sequence). V lost 6 bases and J 0 bases, leaving 12 bases between the germline ends. The CDR3 totals 13 residues. Written as DNA, the CDR3 is TGCAGTGCAGGCGGGTCGAGCTCCTACGAGCAGTACTTC. Amino acids: CSAGGSSSYEQYF.

In the case of this clonotype: One end of the junction fails to match germline, which may point to a read error. This chain joins TRBV5-1 and TRBJ1-2; no definite D call. Germline CDR1 and CDR2: SGHRS and YFSETQ. This CDR3 has 14 amino acids. The chain's CDR3 is CASSFIHANYGYTF. The CDR3 nucleotides are TGCGCCAGCAGCTTCATCCATGCTAACTACGGCTACACCTTC.

This clonotype was counted a few times. The J gene is TRBJ2-2, the V gene TRBV5-8; D is ambiguous. Germline CDR1 and CDR2: SGHTS and YDEGEE. Trimming cost V 4 bases and J 11 bases, with 6 bases left between them. The length of the CDR3 is 10 residues. CDR3 amino acids: CASSLGELFF. Here the CDR3 DNA reads TGTGCCAGCAGCCTGGGAGAGCTGTTTTTT.

This clonotype has ten or more counts. The chain recombines TRBV28 with TRBJ2-1; D not resolved. This CDR3 is 14 amino acids long. Deletions cut 8 bases from V and 3 bases from J, with 14 bases between. Germline V gene data show CDR1 as MDHEN and CDR2 as SYDVKM. CDR3 protein: CASFPPGGYNEQFF. CDR3 DNA: TGTGCCAGCTTCCCGCCGGGTGGCTACAATGAGCAGTTCTTC.

The sample holds many counts of this clonotype. The V gene is TRBV6-7, the J gene TRBJ2-3; D is possibly TRBD1 or TRBD2 (5 bases each). TRBV6-7 has ORF status, its function being uncertain. The CDR3 covers 16 residues. V lost 2 bases and J 4 bases, leaving 16 bases between the germline ends. The CDR3 region is CASSYIRGPSADTQYF. CDR3 coding DNA: TGTGCCAGCAGTTACATACGGGGACCCAGCGCAGATACGCAGTATTTT.

This clonotype has at least ten counts. The CDR3 here is CAASEGPFEQYF. For the CDR3, the DNA is TGTGCCGCGAGCGAGGGCCCGTTTGAGCAGTACTTC. J is TRBJ2-7 and V is TRBV6-1, with D perhaps matching TRBD2 (5 bases). This CDR3 has 12 amino acids. The ends were cut back, 11 bases at V and 7 bases at J, with 18 bases in the middle. The germline V gene has CDR1 MNHNS and CDR2 SASEGT.

This clonotype showed up just once. This chain links TRBV2 with TRBJ2-3; D gene uncertain. The tail of the sequence fits TRBJ1-5 better, so the J call may be wrong. The CDR3 is made up of 11 amino acids. Germline CDR1 and CDR2: SNHLY and FYNNEI. The CDR3 DNA reads TGTGCCAGCAGCCACTCAGATACGCAGCATTTT. This sequence encodes CASSHSDTQHF.

The sample holds many counts of this clonotype. The J gene is TRBJ2-7, the V gene TRBV20-1; TRBD1 agrees at 9 bases. The V segment lost 2 bases and the J segment 3 bases; nucleotides outside the gene matches: 8. Germline CDR1 is DFQATT and CDR2 is SNEGSKA (reference sequence). The CDR3 is made up of 15 amino acids. CDR3 protein: CSARHLRDRVYEQYF. As DNA, the CDR3 is TGCAGTGCTAGACACCTCAGGGACAGGGTCTACGAGCAGTACTTC.

This clonotype has at least ten counts. V gene TRBV2 combines with J gene TRBJ2-3, with D perhaps TRBD1 (5 bases). The germline V gene has CDR1 SNHLY and CDR2 FYNNEI. The CDR3 sequence is 15 residues long. Between the trimmed V and J ends, which lost 9 bases and 0 bases, there was a span of 16 bases. DNA of the CDR3: TGTGCCAGGCGAGATAGGCAGGGAAGCACAGATACGCAGTATTTT. Amino acids: CARRDRQGSTDTQYF.

This clonotype was detected many times. The rearrangement uses TRBV27 and TRBJ2-7, with TRBD2 identical over 8 bases. The V and J ends lost 4 bases and 2 bases, in that order; junction bases with no gene match: 13. The CDR3 totals 17 residues. Looked up from germline, CDR1 is MNHEY and CDR2 is SMNVEV (reference sequence). CDR3 protein: CASSSWPRRGVTYEQYF. The CDR3 DNA reads as TGTGCCAGCAGTTCCTGGCCCAGGCGGGGGGTTACCTACGAGCAGTACTTC.

In its sample, this clonotype was seen a few times. V usage is TRBV12-3 or TRBV12-4 and J usage is TRBJ1-1, with TRBD1 identical over 9 bases. This CDR3 region has 14 residues. The J segment lost 3 bases and the V segment lost 4 bases, leaving 3 bases of the junction unmatched. Here the CDR3 DNA reads TGTGCCAGCAGTTCCGGACAGGGGTACACTGAAGCTTTCTTT. Encoded protein: CASSSGQGYTEAFF.

This clonotype was observed a single time. The V and J genes are TRBV28 and TRBJ1-5; possible D gene TRBD1, 5 bases. There are 16 residues in the CDR3. Trimming stripped 3 bases from V and 5 bases from J, with 17 bases between. In germline, CDR1 is MDHEN, CDR2 SYDVKM. Here the CDR3 DNA reads TGTGCCAGCAGTTTCTTTCTCCAGGGTAGAGATCAGCCCCAGCATTTT. Amino acids: CASSFFLQGRDQPQHF.

This clonotype occurred many times. This chain links TRBV7-2 with TRBJ1-2; the D gene is possibly TRBD1 (5 bases). V was shortened by 5 bases and J by 3 bases, with 13 bases between the two germline ends. CDR3 length: 14 amino acids. Germline CDR1 is SGHTA and CDR2 is FQGNSA. The CDR3 is CASSVYRDDYGYTF. DNA for the CDR3: TGTGCCAGCAGCGTATACCGGGACGACTATGGCTACACCTTC.

J is TRBJ1-1 and V is TRBV27; TRBD1 aligns across 8 bases. The CDR3 runs 15 residues. V dropped 5 bases and J dropped 4; count of bases not matched to a gene: 9. Germline CDR1 reads MNHEY; CDR2 reads SMNVEV (reference sequence). The CDR3 reads CASSTSGGGGTEAFF. The CDR3 region has the DNA TGTGCCAGCAGTACATCAGGGGGCGGCGGCACTGAAGCTTTCTTT.

This clonotype was counted a few times. The gene calls are TRBV10-2 and TRBJ1-6, with 7 bases fitting TRBD1. V shed 7 bases and J 6 bases; nucleotides not matched to a gene: 15. The CDR3 contains 17 residues. Germline V lookup: CDR1 WSHSY, CDR2 SAAADI. The chain's CDR3 is CASTILAGGSSNSPLHF. In nucleotides, the CDR3 is TGCGCCAGCACCATCCTCGCAGGGGGGTCATCTAATTCACCCCTCCACTTT.

Note on this clonotype: This sequence may be a read error, since a much larger clone differs from it by one base. The chain is built from TRBV20-1 and TRBJ1-2; 7 bases are shared with TRBD1. The germline V gene encodes CDR1 DFQATT and CDR2 SNEGSKA (reference sequence). This CDR3 contains 18 residues. This CDR3 is CRARDLLWTGAPNYGYTF. In nucleotides, the CDR3 is TGCAGAGCTAGAGATCTCCTTTGGACAGGAGCACCTAACTATGGCTACACCTTC.

CDR3 sequence reads: CASSYRGKYEQYF. CDR3 sequence (DNA): TGTGCCAGCAGTTACCGCGGGAAATACGAGCAGTACTTC. The chain has TRBV6-5 and TRBJ2-7; D is possibly TRBD2 (6 bases). Germline CDR1 reads MNHEY; CDR2 reads SVGAGI. V lost 2 bases and J 4 bases, leaving 9 bases between the germline ends. There are 13 residues in the CDR3.

There are many counts of this clonotype. V is TRBV20-1 and J is TRBJ2-7; 12 bases are shared with TRBD2. The length of the CDR3 is 15 residues. V was clipped by 2 bases and J by 0 bases; unmatched bases: 2. In germline, CDR1 is DFQATT, CDR2 SNEGSKA (reference sequence). The CDR3 DNA reads TGCAGTGCTAGATCGACTAGCGGGAGCTCCTACGAGCAGTACTTC. It is translated as CSARSTSGSSYEQYF.

This clonotype was found many times. The chain recombines TRBV15 with TRBJ2-1; D might be TRBD2 (6 bases). Trimming pared 4 bases from V and 3 bases from J, leaving 10 bases between. The V gene's germline CDR1 is LNHNV and CDR2 YYDKDF (reference sequence). The CDR3 has 14 amino acids. The CDR3 region is CATSKPSDYNEQFF. In nucleotides, the CDR3 is TGTGCCACCAGCAAGCCTAGCGACTACAATGAGCAGTTCTTC.